This is a list of T cell receptor beta chains from one sample in a study of PD-1 blockade in mismatch repair-deficient tumors. Sequencing used immunoSEQ multiplex PCR; TCRdb keeps in-frame clones, though not all of them. The sample lists around 68,000 clones; more than 75% were seen once. Sequencing was performed on peripheral blood, taken 2 weeks after starting pembrolizumab. The receptors here all came from an adult with mismatch repair-deficient cancer. Both conserved end residues are part of each CDR3. D genes are given only for firm matches. Rows give clone size only sometimes, using once, few, many, or a class for an expanded clone.

NA	TRBV6-1	TRBJ2-3	NA	CASSAKRQPFTDTQYF	TGTGCCAGCAGTGCTAAGCGACAGCCATTCACAGATACGCAGTATTTT
NA	TRBV7-8	TRBJ1-5	NA	CASSLVGWGRTGAQHF	TGTGCCAGCAGCTTAGTTGGTTGGGGGCGGACCGGGGCCCAGCATTTT
NA	TRBV5-6	TRBJ1-1	NA	CASSYGQPMNTEAFF	TGTGCCAGCAGCTACGGACAGCCTATGAACACTGAAGCTTTCTTT
NA	TRBV11-2	TRBJ1-1	NA	CASSFSEATEAFF	TGTGCCAGCAGCTTTTCGGAGGCCACTGAAGCTTTCTTT
NA	TRBV7-2	TRBJ2-7	NA	CASSRSLGAYEQYF	TGTGCCAGCAGCCGTAGCTTGGGGGCCTACGAGCAGTACTTC
NA	TRBV6-5	TRBJ2-3	NA	CASSRTERVTDTQYF	TGTGCCAGCAGTCGGACAGAGAGGGTCACAGATACGCAGTATTTT
NA	TRBV7-2	TRBJ1-3	few	CASSLAGGSSGNTIYF	TGTGCCAGCAGCTTAGCAGGCGGGAGCTCTGGAAACACCATATATTTT
NA	TRBV6-1	TRBJ1-2	NA	CASSENGQHGYTF	TGTGCCAGCAGTGAAAATGGACAGCATGGCTACACCTTC
TRBD2	TRBV11-2	TRBJ2-3	few	CASSSGLAGDTQYF	TGTGCCAGCAGCTCCGGACTAGCGGGAGATACGCAGTATTTT
NA	TRBV16	TRBJ2-2	NA	CASSRLNANTGELFF	TGTGCCAGCAGCCGACTAAACGCGAACACCGGGGAGCTGTTTTTT
NA	TRBV9	TRBJ2-2	NA	CASSVVVEGTNTGELFF	TGTGCCAGCAGCGTAGTTGTCGAGGGCACGAACACCGGGGAGCTGTTTTTT
NA	TRBV2	TRBJ2-7	few	CASIGLEQYF	TGTGCCAGCATAGGACTCGAGCAGTACTTC
NA	TRBV19	TRBJ1-5	few	CASTYRREYNQPQHF	TGTGCCAGTACCTATAGGAGGGAATACAATCAGCCCCAGCATTTT
NA	TRBV5-5	TRBJ2-7	NA	CASSLSPWHYF	TGTGCCAGCAGCTTGTCCCCTTGGCACTACTTC
NA	TRBV10-3	TRBJ1-1	NA	CAIRGQNTEAFF	TGTGCCATCAGGGGCCAGAACACTGAAGCTTTCTTT
NA	TRBV7-8	TRBJ2-7	NA	CASSSRGAGYEQYF	TGTGCCAGCAGCTCCCGTGGTGCGGGCTACGAGCAGTACTTC
NA	TRBV28	TRBJ2-2	NA	CASSFGQQSTGELFF	TGTGCCAGCAGTTTCGGACAGCAATCCACCGGGGAGCTGTTTTTT
NA	TRBV15	TRBJ2-2	few	CATSRVVGLPGELFF	TGTGCCACCAGCAGAGTGGTAGGACTCCCGGGGGAGCTGTTTTTT
TRBD1	TRBV6-5	TRBJ2-5	NA	CASRSGGLETQYF	TGTGCCAGCAGGTCAGGGGGCCTGGAGACCCAGTACTTC
NA	TRBV10-1	TRBJ1-1	few	CASSLDRNTEAFF	TGCGCCAGCAGCTTGGACCGGAACACTGAAGCTTTCTTT
TRBD2	TRBV5-4	TRBJ2-7	once	CASSLYPSGSYEQYF	TGTGCCAGCAGCTTGTATCCTAGCGGATCCTACGAGCAGTACTTC
TRBD1	TRBV9	TRBJ1-1	NA	CASSGGQGLNTEAFF	TGTGCCAGCAGCGGGGGACAGGGGCTGAACACTGAAGCTTTCTTT
TRBD2	TRBV7-2	TRBJ2-1	NA	CASSLIGGTAEGEQFF	TGTGCCAGCAGCTTAATCGGGGGGACGGCCGAGGGGGAGCAGTTCTTC
NA	TRBV18	TRBJ2-5	once	CASSPGGGETQYF	TGTGCCAGCTCACCCGGGGGAGGAGAGACCCAGTACTTC
NA	TRBV6-5	TRBJ1-3	NA	CASSYSRQGGNTIYF	TGTGCCAGCAGTTACTCGCGTCAGGGAGGAAACACCATATATTTT
NA	TRBV5-6	TRBJ2-2	NA	CASSLSLANTGELFF	TGTGCCAGCAGCTTGTCCCTGGCGAACACCGGGGAGCTGTTTTTT
NA	TRBV18	TRBJ2-7	NA	CASHRDKSYEQYF	TGTGCCAGCCACCGGGACAAGTCCTACGAGCAGTACTTC
TRBD1	TRBV25-1	TRBJ1-2	NA	CASSVWDRARGYTF	TGTGCCAGCAGTGTCTGGGACAGGGCTCGTGGCTACACCTTC
NA	TRBV29-1	TRBJ2-2	NA	CSVDSGNTGELFF	TGCAGCGTTGATTCGGGGAACACCGGGGAGCTGTTTTTT
NA	TRBV6-5	TRBJ1-1	NA	CASSLQNTEAFF	TGTGCCAGCAGTTTACAGAACACTGAAGCTTTCTTT
TRBD2	TRBV11-1	TRBJ2-2	NA	CASSQIGLAGRNTGELFF	TGTGCCAGCAGCCAAATCGGACTAGCGGGACGGAACACCGGGGAGCTGTTTTTT
NA	TRBV11-2	TRBJ2-7	NA	CASSLEDRSSYEQYF	TGTGCCAGCAGCTTAGAAGACAGGTCCTCCTACGAGCAGTACTTC
TRBD2	TRBV4-2	TRBJ2-7	medium-sized	CASSPGAGGGDEQYF	TGTGCCAGCAGCCCCGGAGCGGGAGGAGGAGACGAGCAGTACTTC
TRBD1	TRBV6-1	TRBJ2-5	NA	CASKKQGEGTETQYF	TGTGCCAGCAAGAAACAGGGGGAAGGTACAGAGACCCAGTACTTC
TRBD1	TRBV5-4	TRBJ1-2	NA	CASSLVAGTVEYGYTF	TGTGCCAGCAGCTTGGTAGCGGGGACAGTCGAGTATGGCTACACCTTC
NA	TRBV11-2	TRBJ2-5	NA	CASSLAGRLGGAETQYF	TGTGCCAGCAGCTTAGCGGGCAGATTGGGTGGGGCGGAGACCCAGTACTTC
NA	TRBV14	TRBJ2-6	NA	CASSQEFSLTGANVLTF	TGTGCCAGCAGCCAAGAATTTAGTCTCACTGGGGCCAACGTCCTGACTTTC
NA	TRBV27	TRBJ1-5	few	CASSKQGNGNQPQHF	TGTGCCAGCAGTAAACAGGGAAATGGCAATCAGCCCCAGCATTTT
TRBD1	TRBV11-2	TRBJ1-3	once	CASSLESGQAGNTIYF	TGTGCCAGCAGCTTAGAGTCGGGACAGGCTGGAAACACCATATATTTT
NA	TRBV5-1	TRBJ2-2	NA	CASSPTGPWGTGELFF	TGCGCCAGCAGCCCGACAGGTCCATGGGGTACCGGGGAGCTGTTTTTT
TRBD1	TRBV6-1	TRBJ2-5	NA	CASKPVTGGGLVQYF	TGTGCCAGCAAGCCTGTGACAGGGGGTGGTTTGGTCCAGTACTTC
NA	TRBV5-4	TRBJ1-3	NA	CASSRGVESGNTIYF	TGTGCCAGCAGCAGGGGTGTGGAGAGTGGAAACACCATATATTTT
NA	TRBV18	TRBJ1-1	NA	CASSPQKMNTEAFF	TGTGCCAGCTCACCACAGAAAATGAACACTGAAGCTTTCTTT
NA	TRBV11-2	TRBJ1-5	few	CASSGGPNQPQHF	TGTGCCAGCAGCGGCGGACCCAATCAGCCCCAGCATTTT
TRBD2	TRBV5-5	TRBJ2-3	NA	CASSLRLATDTQYF	TGTGCCAGCAGCTTGAGACTAGCGACAGATACGCAGTATTTT
NA	TRBV2	TRBJ2-4	once	CASNRESRNIQYF	TGTGCCAGCAACAGAGAATCGCGGAACATTCAGTACTTC